These 13 T cell receptor beta chains came from one sample sequenced in a study of breast tumors, draining lymph nodes, adjacent tissues. Samples came from axillary lymph nodes draining the breast cancer. TCRdb reprocessed the multiplex PCR reads via MiXCR and lists one record per CDR3 protein. Among a few hundred thousand distinct CDR3 sequences, less than 35% were seen once, and the ten largest hold approximately 3.3%. The sequencing sample was made of axillary lymph node tissue. These receptors came from a female donor with breast cancer. Some clones in this sample may be carry-over from other donors' samples.

This clonotype has a count of ten or more. The chain combines TRBV5-8 with TRBJ2-5; 12 bases are shared with TRBD1. This CDR3 comprises 17 residues. Per the germline V gene, CDR1 is SGHTS and CDR2 is YDEGEE. V dropped 4 bases and J dropped 5; count of bases not matched to a gene: 12. The CDR3 sequence is CASSRITGTGGVETQYF. CDR3 nucleotides: TGTGCCAGCAGCCGAATTACCGGGACAGGGGGCGTGGAGACCCAGTACTTC.

At least ten counts were recorded for this clonotype. This chain uses TRBV4-2 with TRBJ1-5; TRBD1 might be the D (5 bases). Germline V CDR1 and CDR2: LGHNA, YNFKEQ. The CDR3 is 15 residues long. Trimming left V 6 bases short and J 4 bases short, with 16 bases between. The DNA for the CDR3 is TGTGCCAGCAGTTTCGTGAGACAGCAAAATCAGCCCCAGCATTTT. This gives the protein CASSFVRQQNQPQHF.

V is TRBV28 and J is TRBJ1-5, with TRBD1 matching 11 bases. Germline V gene data show CDR1 as MDHEN and CDR2 as SYDVKM. There are 17 residues in the CDR3. Trimming took 4 bases from V and 0 from J; bases not matched to a gene: 5. The DNA of the CDR3 is TGTGCCAGCAGTTCGGGGACAGGGGGTTTTAGCAATCAGCCCCAGCATTTT. Translated: CASSSGTGGFSNQPQHF.

This clonotype was observed a few times. The chain couples TRBV7-3 to TRBJ2-1; 9 bases are shared with TRBD2. The ends lost 5 bases at V and 8 bases at J; junction bases unmatched: 10. The CDR3 has 15 residues. Germline CDR1 and CDR2: SGHTA and FQGTGA. The CDR3 here is CASSRGRGGSHEQFF. The DNA of the CDR3 is TGTGCCAGCAGCCGGGGGCGGGGGGGTAGCCATGAGCAGTTCTTC.

This clonotype was counted ten times or more. The chain has TRBV12-3 or TRBV12-4 and TRBJ2-3, with 13 bases that match TRBD2. With 5 bases clipped from V and 3 bases from J, the junction kept 5 bases outside the gene matches. The CDR3 loop spans 16 amino acids. The CDR3 protein is CASSLTSGGLTDTQYF. CDR3 nucleotides: TGTGCCAGCAGTCTGACTAGCGGGGGGTTAACAGATACGCAGTATTTT.

Turning to this clonotype: This may come from a read error, since a much larger clone is one base off. The CDR3: CASSDSPAAGELFF. In nucleotides, the CDR3 is TGTGCCAGCAGTGACTCACCGGCGGCCGGGGAGCTGTTTTTT. The J gene is TRBJ2-2, the V gene TRBV6-4; D is uncertain. The CDR3 totals 14 residues. Germline-derived CDR1 and CDR2 are MRHNA and SNTAGT. V dropped 0 bases and J dropped 6 bases, with 8 bases sitting between them.

This clonotype was counted many times. V usage is TRBV10-3 and J usage is TRBJ2-2, with D possibly TRBD2 on 5 matching bases. Trimming removed 4 bases at V and 9 bases at J, with 9 bases between. The germline CDR1 and CDR2 sequences are ENHRY and SYGVKD. The CDR3 is 12 amino acids. CDR3 nucleotide sequence: TGTGCCATCAGTGCGGACTCCCGGGAGCTGTTTTTT. The encoded protein is CAISADSRELFF.

This clonotype showed up many times. This sequence joins TRBV20-1 and TRBJ2-3; TRBD2 agrees at 11 bases. From germline, CDR1 is DFQATT and CDR2 SNEGSKA (reference sequence). Losses at the gene ends were 6 bases for V and 3 bases for J; bases not matched to a gene: 5. The CDR3 is 14 residues long. Here the CDR3 DNA reads TGCAGTGCGAGGACTAGCGGGTTGACAGATACGCAGTATTTT. This translates into CSARTSGLTDTQYF.

This clonotype came up many times. V is TRBV20-1 and J is TRBJ2-3; possible D gene TRBD2, 5 bases. CDR1 and CDR2 from the germline V gene are DFQATT and SNEGSKA (reference sequence). This CDR3 is built from 18 residues. The V end was cut by 3 bases, the J end by 0 bases, with 22 bases between. DNA of the CDR3: TGCAGTGCTAGTAAGGACGGGGTAGGGCGCCTCAGCACAGATACGCAGTATTTT. Translation gives CSASKDGVGRLSTDTQYF.

The chain recombines TRBV5-4 with TRBJ2-3, with D possibly being TRBD2 (6 bases). Germline-derived CDR1 and CDR2 are SGHNT and YYREEE (reference sequence). V shed 1 base and J shed 4 bases, with 10 bases lying between them. The CDR3 runs to 14 residues. This chain's CDR3 is CASSLYRRADTQYF. For the CDR3, the DNA is TGTGCCAGCAGCTTGTACAGGAGGGCAGATACGCAGTATTTT.

This chain links TRBV5-1 with TRBJ2-7; 12 bases line up with TRBD2. Germline V gene lookup returns CDR1 SGHRS and CDR2 YFSETQ. This CDR3 is 18 amino acids long. J was trimmed by 2 bases and V by 1 base; bases with no gene match: 10. The CDR3 here is CASSLPTKLAGGPYEQYF. The CDR3, as DNA: TGCGCCAGCAGCTTGCCCACCAAACTAGCGGGAGGCCCCTACGAGCAGTACTTC.

To note about this clonotype: This likely comes from a read error, as the CDR3 has no conserved phenylalanine or tryptophan at its end. J is TRBJ1-2 and V is TRBV20-1, with TRBD1 matching 7 bases. From germline, CDR1 is DFQATT and CDR2 SNEGSKA (reference sequence). The CDR3 runs to 13 residues. The DNA of the CDR3 is TGCAGTGCCTGGGACAGCCATAACTATGCCTACACCTAC. This encodes CSAWDSHNYAYTY.

This clonotype was counted many times. The CDR3 reads CASSMGLAGGISEQFF. The CDR3 DNA sequence: TGTGCCAGCAGCATGGGACTAGCGGGAGGGATTAGTGAGCAGTTCTTC. This chain connects TRBV9 to TRBJ2-1, with 16 bases identical to TRBD2. CDR1 and CDR2 (germline): SGDLS, YYNGEE. V was clipped by 4 bases and J by 9 bases; unmatched bases: 7. This CDR3 region has 16 residues.